What follows are 26 T cell receptor beta chains derived from one specimen sequenced in a study of cytomegalovirus exposure and HLA in healthy donors. Researchers ran the PCR with 60 Vbeta and 13 Jbeta primers. Only in-frame clones appear in the TCRdb table, and some are missing; sequencing was by immunoSEQ multiplex PCR. Of 90,000 to 120,000 clones listed, about 84% were seen once; the top ten hold approximately 2.1%. The sequencing sample was made of PBMCs. Source of these receptors: a man aged 30 to 45 in good health and CMV-seronegative.

Concerning this clone: Germline and junction disagree at one end, which may indicate a read error. The rearrangement uses TRBV7-7 and TRBJ2-2; a possible D gene is TRBD1 (5 bases). Germline CDR1 and CDR2: SSHAT and FNYEAQ (reference sequence). This CDR3 contains 15 residues. The CDR3 loop reads CASSFGPRGPGELFF. The CDR3 region has the DNA TGTGCTAGCAGCTTTGGCCCAAGGGGCCCCGGGGAGCTGTTTTTT.

V gene TRBV7-6 combines with J gene TRBJ1-1, with TRBD1 matching 9 bases. Germline V gene lookup returns CDR1 SGHVS and CDR2 FNYEAQ. V gave up 6 bases and J gave up 3 bases; unmatched junction bases: 5. The CDR3 runs to 14 residues. The CDR3 coding sequence is TGTGCCAGCAGACGCCGACAGGGGGACACTGAAGCTTTCTTT. It encodes CASRRRQGDTEAFF.

J is TRBJ2-5 and V is TRBV28; TRBD2 matches 7 bases. CDR3 length equals 15 residues. Trimming removed 3 bases from V and 7 bases from J; junction bases left unmatched: 11. Looked up from germline, CDR1 is MDHEN and CDR2 is SYDVKM. The CDR3 DNA is TGTGCCAGCAGTTTTCCTATCGGGGGGTTCGCGACCCAGTACTTC. It specifies CASSFPIGGFATQYF.

The chain employs TRBV6-1 and TRBJ2-4, with unresolved D. CDR3 size: 15 residues. Germline V gives CDR1 MNHNS, CDR2 SASEGT. Trimming took off 1 base at V and 1 base at J, with 8 bases between the two ends. The CDR3: CASSEELSAKNIQYF. The CDR3 coding sequence is TGTGCCAGCAGTGAAGAATTGTCGGCCAAAAACATTCAGTACTTC.

The gene calls are TRBV5-1 and TRBJ2-1; 11 positions match TRBD2. CDR3 length: 17 residues. Trimming took 4 bases from V and 1 from J; bases not matched to a gene: 7. Germline lookup yields CDR1 SGHRS and CDR2 YFSETQ. This CDR3 is CASSLILAGESYNEQFF. The CDR3 nucleotides read TGCGCCAGCAGCCTGATACTAGCGGGAGAGTCCTACAATGAGCAGTTCTTC.

With regard to this clone: In the same sample, other DNA sequences code for this CDR3. The chain combines TRBV5-1 with TRBJ2-5, with 9 positions matching TRBD1. V trimming: 4 bases; J trimming: 5 bases; junction bases outside the gene matches: 6. Germline assignment: CDR1 SGHRS and CDR2 YFSETQ. The CDR3 length is 14 residues. The CDR3 reads CASSTGQGRETQYF. Written as DNA, the CDR3 is TGCGCCAGCAGCACGGGACAGGGTCGGGAGACCCAGTACTTC.

The gene calls are TRBV29-1 and TRBJ2-5; a possible D gene is TRBD1 (5 bases). The CDR3 runs 13 residues. Germline-derived CDR1 and CDR2 are SQVTM and ANQGSEA. The ends were cut back, 4 bases at V and 4 bases at J, with 13 bases in the middle. The CDR3 region is CSVARGAGETQYF. As DNA, the CDR3 is TGCAGCGTTGCAAGGGGCGCAGGAGAGACCCAGTACTTC.

The chain employs TRBV19 and TRBJ2-7; no reliable D call. The V and J ends lost 4 bases and 6 bases respectively, with 13 bases between them. Looked up from germline, CDR1 is LNHDA and CDR2 is SQIVND (reference sequence). The CDR3 loop spans 13 amino acids. CDR3 DNA: TGTGCCAGTAGTACCCAGGAAAATCGCGAGCAGTACTTC. It specifies CASSTQENREQYF. The full variable domain, its missing parts supplied by reference TRBV19 and TRBJ2-7, is DGGITQSPKYLFRKEGQNVTLSCEQNLNHDAMYWYRQDPGQGLRLIYYSQIVNDFQKGDIAEGYSVSREKKESFPLTVTSAQKNPTAFYLCASSTQENREQYFGPGTRLTVT.

This clone was observed a single time. The J gene is TRBJ2-7, the V gene TRBV11-1; 8 bases map to TRBD2. Germline CDR1 and CDR2: SGHAT and FQDESV (reference sequence). The CDR3 runs 15 residues. Trimming at V came to 7 bases and at J to 7 bases, leaving 15 bases not matched to a gene. This chain's CDR3 is CASNGEGLVIEEQYF. In nucleotides, the CDR3 is TGTGCCAGCAATGGAGAGGGACTAGTCATAGAGGAGCAGTACTTC.

The genes are TRBV5-1 and TRBJ2-7; D gene unclear. V dropped 0 bases and J dropped 0 bases, with 7 bases sitting between them. Germline CDR1 SGHRS, CDR2 YFSETQ. This CDR3 region has 14 residues. CDR3 protein: CASSLAGPSYEQYF. The CDR3 nucleotides read TGCGCCAGCAGCTTGGCAGGTCCCTCCTACGAGCAGTACTTC.

The chain has TRBV19 and TRBJ1-1, with no clear D. Per the germline V gene, CDR1 is LNHDA and CDR2 is SQIVND (reference sequence). The CDR3 has 11 amino acids. The V gene lost 9 bases and the J gene lost 5 bases, with 10 bases spanning the gap. The CDR3 here is CASFQATEAFF. CDR3 coding DNA: TGTGCCAGCTTTCAAGCAACTGAAGCTTTCTTT.

This chain joins TRBV5-4 and TRBJ1-5; TRBD1 aligns across 8 bases. Germline trimming cut 3 bases from V and 4 bases from J; bases unmatched to any gene: 3. The germline V gene has CDR1 SGHNT and CDR2 YYREEE (reference sequence). The CDR3 is 14 amino acids. DNA of the CDR3: TGTGCCAGCAGCTCACAGGGGGGTAATCAGCCCCAGCATTTT. The encoded protein is CASSSQGGNQPQHF.

The V and J genes are TRBV6-1 and TRBJ2-7, with a tentative D call TRBD2 (6 bases). The CDR3 runs 12 residues. V dropped 7 bases and J dropped 5 bases, with 12 bases sitting between them. CDR1 is MNHNS and CDR2 is SASEGT in the germline V gene. CDR3 residues: CASTFTGDEQYF. The CDR3 DNA reads as TGTGCCAGCACCTTCACGGGGGACGAGCAGTACTTC.

This clone was detected a few times. V gene TRBV6-5 combines with J gene TRBJ1-1; 8 bases map to TRBD1. Germline V gives CDR1 MNHEY, CDR2 SVGAGI. Trimming at V came to 6 bases and at J to 1 base, leaving 7 bases not matched to a gene. This CDR3 comprises 15 residues. The DNA of the CDR3 is TGTGCCAGCAGCCGGCAGGGGGCTGGGAACACTGAAGCTTTCTTT. Amino acid sequence: CASSRQGAGNTEAFF.

The DNA for the CDR3 is TGCGCCAGCAGCTTAACTAGCGGGGGGTCGAGCTCCTACAATGAGCAGTTCTTC. Encoded protein: CASSLTSGGSSSYNEQFF. The chain combines TRBV5-1 with TRBJ2-1; TRBD2 matches at 12 bases. CDR3 length: 18 amino acids. The ends lost 2 bases at V and 0 bases at J; junction bases unmatched: 6. Germline V gene sequence: CDR1 SGHRS, CDR2 YFSETQ. The complete variable domain, with remaining parts taken from reference TRBV5-1 and TRBJ2-1, reads KAGVTQTPRYLIKTRGQQVTLSCSPISGHRSVSWYQQTPGQGLQFLFEYFSETQRNKGNFPGRFSGRQFSNSRSEMNVSTLELGDSALYLCASSLTSGGSSSYNEQFFGPGTRLTVL.

The chain employs TRBV7-2 and TRBJ2-5; no clear D gene. V was shortened by 6 bases and J by 4 bases, with 18 bases between the two germline ends. This CDR3 is 15 amino acids long. CDR1 is SGHTA and CDR2 is FQGNSA in the germline V gene. Here the CDR3 reads CASRLLVLSRETQYF. CDR3 bases: TGTGCCAGCAGACTACTGGTCCTGTCTCGAGAGACCCAGTACTTC. The entire variable domain, with the rest obtained from reference TRBV7-2 and TRBJ2-5, is as follows: GAGVSQSPSNKVTEKGKDVELRCDPISGHTALYWYRQSLGQGLEFLIYFQGNSAPDKSGLPSDRFSAERTGGSVSTLTIQRTQQEDSAVYLCASRLLVLSRETQYFGPGTRLLVL.

This clone was seen only a few times. The chain couples TRBV6-1 to TRBJ2-7; 10 nucleotides agree with TRBD1. Germline assignment: CDR1 MNHNS and CDR2 SASEGT. V lost 6 bases, J lost 5 bases, and 4 bases stayed unmatched. The length of the CDR3 is 13 residues. The CDR3: CASRGTGEHEQYF. The CDR3 DNA reads as TGTGCCAGCAGGGGGACAGGGGAACACGAGCAGTACTTC.

The chain joins TRBV10-2 to TRBJ2-3, with 10 positions matching TRBD1. The CDR3 spans 16 residues. V lost 8 bases, J lost 1 base, and 9 bases stayed unmatched. CDR1 and CDR2 from the germline V gene are WSHSY and SAAADI. The CDR3 protein is CASQRQGAGGTDTQYF. CDR3 sequence (DNA): TGCGCCAGCCAACGACAGGGGGCTGGGGGCACAGATACGCAGTATTTT.

This chain joins TRBV4-1 and TRBJ2-3; D unresolved. In germline, CDR1 is MGHRA, CDR2 YSYEKL. The CDR3 extends over 14 amino acids. The V and J ends lost 0 bases and 4 bases respectively, with 8 bases between them. CDR3 DNA sequence: TGCGCCAGCAGCCAAGAAACAGCTCCAGATACGCAGTATTTT. As protein: CASSQETAPDTQYF.

V is TRBV29-1 and J is TRBJ2-5; maybe TRBD2 (7 bases). V was cut by 7 bases and J by 4 bases, with 16 bases left in between. The CDR3 contains 13 residues. The germline CDR1 and CDR2 sequences are SQVTM and ANQGSEA. CDR3 nucleotide sequence: TGCAGCGCGGGGGGCCAGGGCTCAGAGACCCAGTACTTC. It encodes CSAGGQGSETQYF.

V gene TRBV19 combines with J gene TRBJ1-2; D unclear. The CDR3 consists of 14 residues. Trimming took 0 bases from V and 7 from J, leaving 12 bases between them. Looked up from germline, CDR1 is LNHDA and CDR2 is SQIVND (reference sequence). The CDR3 DNA reads as TGTGCCAGTAGTATAGATCGGTATTTTGGTGGCTACACCTTC. Translation: CASSIDRYFGGYTF.

The chain recombines TRBV29-1 with TRBJ2-3, with 8 bases fitting TRBD2. The junction had 8 bases not matched to a gene; V was cut back by 7 bases and J by 2 bases. The CDR3 totals 14 residues. Germline V gene sequence: CDR1 SQVTM, CDR2 ANQGSEA. In nucleotides, the CDR3 is TGCAGCGCCGGGGGGGGGACTAACACAGATACGCAGTATTTT. Translating it yields CSAGGGTNTDTQYF.

This chain links TRBV6-4 with TRBJ2-1; TRBD2 agrees at 8 bases. Losses at the gene ends were 0 bases for V and 2 bases for J; bases not matched to a gene: 3. The CDR3 is made up of 16 amino acids. Germline V gene lookup returns CDR1 MRHNA and CDR2 SNTAGT. The CDR3 DNA follows: TGTGCCAGCAGTGACTCGGCAGCGGGAGCCTACAATGAGCAGTTCTTC. This gives the protein CASSDSAAGAYNEQFF.

The rearrangement links TRBV6-1 to TRBJ1-5; 8 bases line up with TRBD1. The V and J ends lost 6 bases and 2 bases, in that order; junction bases with no gene match: 6. Per the germline V gene, CDR1 is MNHNS and CDR2 is SASEGT. The CDR3 length is 15 residues. In DNA, the CDR3 is TGTGCCAGCAGCTACGGACAGGGTGGCAATCAGCCCCAGCATTTT. Its translation is CASSYGQGGNQPQHF.

The chain joins TRBV9 to TRBJ2-7; D not certain. The CDR3 is made up of 14 amino acids. Germline V CDR1 and CDR2: SGDLS, YYNGEE. Between the trimmed V and J ends, which lost 4 bases and 2 bases, there was a span of 13 bases. The CDR3 nucleotides are TGTGCCAGCAGCCCCAGTGCCACCGCCTACGAGCAGTACTTC. Its translation is CASSPSATAYEQYF.

The V gene is TRBV4-1, the J gene TRBJ2-7, with 9 bases matching TRBD2. The germline gives CDR1 MGHRA, CDR2 YSYEKL. The V segment lost 4 bases and the J segment 3 bases; nucleotides outside the gene matches: 7. The CDR3 contains 15 residues. Here the CDR3 reads CASSLSGSFDYEQYF. The DNA for the CDR3 is TGCGCCAGCAGCCTTAGCGGGAGTTTCGACTACGAGCAGTACTTC.